A selection of T cell receptor beta chains follows, all from one sample in a study of cytomegalovirus exposure and HLA in healthy donors. This table comes from immunoSEQ multiplex PCR, and its TCRdb copy is limited to in-frame clones, with some not included. Seen here are about 180,000 clones, over 65% observed once, and the top ten hold around 1.5%. Sequencing was carried out using PBMCs. All receptors derive from a man aged 18 to 29 in good health and CMV-seronegative. CDR3s include the opening cysteine and the closing phenylalanine or tryptophan. A D gene is named only where the DNA matches it firmly. Only some rows state a clone size, as once, few, many or a class for expanded clones.

clone size: .
J gene: TRBJ2-7
V gene: TRBV5-6
D gene: .
CDR3 DNA: TGTGCCACCAGAAATTGGGGTTGGGACTACGAGCAGTACTTC
CDR3 protein: CATRNWGWDYEQYF

clone size: .
J gene: TRBJ2-5
V gene: TRBV5-1
D gene: TRBD1
CDR3 DNA: TGCGCCAGCAGCCCGGGACAGTACCAAGAGACCCAGTACTTC
CDR3 protein: CASSPGQYQETQYF

clone size: .
J gene: TRBJ2-3
V gene: TRBV29-1
D gene: .
CDR3 DNA: TGCAGCGTTGTCGAACACCGCACAGATACGCAGTATTTT
CDR3 protein: CSVVEHRTDTQYF

clone size: .
J gene: TRBJ1-5
V gene: TRBV7-2
D gene: .
CDR3 DNA: TGTGCCAGCAGTTCGTGGGGGGGCGGTCAGCCCCAGCATTTT
CDR3 protein: CASSSWGGGQPQHF

clone size: few
J gene: TRBJ2-5
V gene: TRBV6-6
D gene: .
CDR3 DNA: TGTGCCAGCAGTTACGGCGGGGAGACCCAGTACTTC
CDR3 protein: CASSYGGETQYF

clone size: .
J gene: TRBJ2-7
V gene: TRBV4-3
D gene: TRBD1
CDR3 DNA: TGCGCCAGCAGCCCCGGGACAGGTAGTCGCGAGCAGTACTTC
CDR3 protein: CASSPGTGSREQYF

clone size: .
J gene: TRBJ2-5
V gene: TRBV6-5
D gene: .
CDR3 DNA: TGTGCCAGCAGGATCGTGCAGGGTGAAGGAGAGACCCAGTACTTC
CDR3 protein: CASRIVQGEGETQYF

clone size: few
J gene: TRBJ2-7
V gene: TRBV18
D gene: .
CDR3 DNA: TGTGCCAGCTCACCAGGACAGCTAGGCCCGTGGTACCACCCCCCAGGAGACGAGCAGTACTTC
CDR3 protein: CASSPGQLGPWYHPPGDEQYF

clone size: .
J gene: TRBJ1-1
V gene: TRBV7-6
D gene: .
CDR3 DNA: TGTGCCAGCAGCTCTCGCTCCCACGTAAGGACGGAGACTAAAATGAACACTGAAGCTTTCTTT
CDR3 protein: CASSSRSHVRTETKMNTEAFF

clone size: .
J gene: TRBJ2-7
V gene: TRBV7-8
D gene: .
CDR3 DNA: TGTGCCAGCATACCGGGAGACAGGGTCTACGAGCAGTACTTC
CDR3 protein: CASIPGDRVYEQYF